The rows below give T cell receptor beta chains drawn from one sample of a study of blood T cells in healthy people across ages. MiXCR, applied by TCRdb to the 5' RACE reads, yields one record per CDR3 protein. The sample records 700,000 or so distinct CDR3 sequences, around two fifths being singletons. Sequencing used blood. The receptors derive from a man older than 75 in good health. The CDR3 runs from the conserved cysteine through the conserved F or W. Fields, in order: V gene, D gene, J gene, clone size, CDR3 length, CDR3 DNA, CDR3 protein. The D gene is left open where the match is weak. Only some rows state a clone size, as once, few, many or a class for expanded clones.

TRBV25-1	TRBD2	TRBJ2-1	few	19	TGTGCCAGCAGTGACCGCGGACTAGCGGGGGGACTCTCCTACAATGAGCAGTTCTTC	CASSDRGLAGGLSYNEQFF
TRBV7-9	-	TRBJ1-2	once	14	TGTGCCAGCAGCTTTGATACAGGGTCCGCTGGCTACACCTTC	CASSFDTGSAGYTF
TRBV6-2/TRBV6-3	-	TRBJ2-7	many	15	TGTGCCAGCAGTCCGCGGACCAGGACAGTTTACGAGCAGTACTTC	CASSPRTRTVYEQYF
TRBV18	TRBD2	TRBJ2-3	-	18	TGTGCCAGCTCACTCATCCTAGGGACTAGCGGGGGCCAAGATACGCAGTATTTT	CASSLILGTSGGQDTQYF
TRBV24-1	-	TRBJ2-3	once	13	TGTGCCACCAGTGAACTAATATCGGATACGCAGTATTTT	CATSELISDTQYF
TRBV5-1	-	TRBJ2-5	-	13	TGCGCCAGCAGCTTCACGGTGGAGGAGACCCAGTACTTC	CASSFTVEETQYF
TRBV12-3/TRBV12-4	TRBD2	TRBJ2-1	-	15	TGTGCCAGCAGTTTTAAGCTAGCGGGGCCCGATGAGCAGTTCTTC	CASSFKLAGPDEQFF
TRBV7-2	TRBD1	TRBJ2-1	-	14	TGTGCCAGCAGGGGACAGGCGAGCTACAATGAGCAGTTCTTC	CASRGQASYNEQFF
TRBV29-1	-	TRBJ1-5	many	13	TGCAGCGTCGGAGCTTGGGGGAATCAGCCCCAGCATTTT	CSVGAWGNQPQHF
TRBV20-1	-	TRBJ2-1	few	14	TGCAGTGCTAGGCCCGGTTCTACCTACAATGAGCAGTTCTTC	CSARPGSTYNEQFF
TRBV27	TRBD1	TRBJ1-5	-	18	TGTGCCAGCAGTATTTCGACAGGGACGCAGGGTAGCAATCAGCCCCAGCATTTT	CASSISTGTQGSNQPQHF
TRBV10-3	-	TRBJ2-5	-	16	TGTGCCATCAGTGAGGGAGGGGCGGGACGACAGGAGACCCAGTACTTC	CAISEGGAGRQETQYF
TRBV7-8	-	TRBJ2-7	-	12	TGTGCCAGCTTAGAACGTGCCTACGAGCAGTACTTC	CASLERAYEQYF
TRBV5-1	-	TRBJ2-1	-	15	TGCGCCAGCACTCGGGACGCCAGCTCCTACAATGAGCAGTTCTTC	CASTRDASSYNEQFF
TRBV19	TRBD2	TRBJ2-2	-	17	TGTGCCAGTAGTCTGACTAGCGGGAGGTTAAACACCGGGGAGCTGTTTTTT	CASSLTSGRLNTGELFF
TRBV10-3	TRBD1	TRBJ2-7	-	15	TGTGCCATCAGCGCACCGGGACAGGGGTTCTACGAGCAGTACTTC	CAISAPGQGFYEQYF
TRBV14	-	TRBJ1-2	few	13	TGTGCCAGCAGCCTTGGCGGACGGGTTGGCTACACCTTC	CASSLGGRVGYTF
TRBV10-1	TRBD1	TRBJ2-2	few	20	TGCGCCAGCAGTGCCCCCTCCGGGACAGGGCCATTTTCGAACACCGGGGAGCTGTTTTTT	CASSAPSGTGPFSNTGELFF
TRBV7-2	-	TRBJ2-4	-	15	TGTGCCAGCAGCGCACCCCCCCTAGCCAAAAACATTCAGTACTTC	CASSAPPLAKNIQYF
TRBV5-6	-	TRBJ2-3	many	14	TGTGCCAGCAGCTTGGGCCTAGAGGAAGATACGCAGTATTTT	CASSLGLEEDTQYF
TRBV12-3/TRBV12-4	-	TRBJ1-2	-	12	TGTGCCAGCAGTTGGACAGACTATGGCTACACCTTC	CASSWTDYGYTF
TRBV28	-	TRBJ2-5	-	15	TGTGCCAACAGTCCCGATAGGGGAGTAGGAGAGACCCAGTACTTC	CANSPDRGVGETQYF